The clone carrying this T cell receptor beta chain was counted at least ten times. Antigen unknown. The CDR3 covers 14 residues. Trimming shortened V by 2 bases and J by 7 bases, and 15 bases separated the two germline ends. Per germline, CDR1 SGHVS and CDR2 FQNEAQ. The sample belongs to a study of T cells in Graves' hyperthyroidism and ophthalmopathy. General study findings and limits: Model output signaled ophthalmopathy a median about seven months ahead of onset. Most clonotypes expanded in thyroid above 0.001 were likewise present in blood.

Amplified regions were TCR beta CDR3 sequences from RNA transcripts. HTBI primers drove first-round RT-PCR of the TCR CDR3. TCRdb re-called the multiplex PCR reads with MiXCR, one entry per CDR3 protein. The table lists hundreds of thousands of distinct CDR3 sequences, 14% of them singletons. This rearrangement joins TRBV7-8 to TRBJ2-7, with D hard to call. This clonotype originated in a woman aged 18-29 years with Graves' hyperthyroidism. The sample consisted of blood. In DNA, the CDR3 is TGTGCCAGCAGCTTAATGGGGAAGATTGGGGAGCAGTACTTC. Its translation is CASSLMGKIGEQYF.